This TCR beta chain is from a study of T cells in narcolepsy. Study at large: Patients with NT1 or NT2 and healthy control donors were enrolled. Regarding the study as a whole: Autoreactive HCRT-specific and TRIB2-specific clonotypes were marked in same-patient CSF-versus-blood CD4+ comparisons. In some patient and control memory CD4+ samples, autoreactive clones were absent. Autoreactive clonotypes reportedly recurred in blood of same and different patients, not controls.

TCRdb's table, derived via immunoSEQ multiplex PCR, lists solely in-frame clones and lacks some. The data contain some 30,000 clones, approximately 89% of them singletons. This CDR3 spans 16 amino acids. CDR1 is MNHEY and CDR2 is SVGAGI in the germline V gene. With 0 bases clipped from V and 0 bases from J, the junction kept 2 bases outside the gene matches. Turning to this clone: Its antigen is unknown.

Sequenced input: memory (CD45RA-) CD4+ T cells from blood. The TCR sequence derives from a human donor in good health. This chain connects TRBV6-5 to TRBJ2-1; 7 nucleotides line up with TRBD1. CDR3 nucleotides: TGTGCCAGCAGTTACTCCCAGGGGGACTCCTACAATGAGCAGTTCTTC. It codes for CASSYSQGDSYNEQFF.